This record covers a single TCR beta chain. Its antigen is not identified. Each CDR3 protein is one row after TCRdb ran MiXCR on the RT-PCR reads. The table lists 650,000 to 800,000 distinct CDR3 sequences, around 13% of them singletons. This entry belongs to a study of response to subunit inactivated influenza vaccine. V gave up 6 bases and J gave up 7 bases, with 15 bases separating them. This CDR3 contains 14 residues. Study-level results: Few new T cells, the authors suggested, are recruited by each seasonal influenza vaccination.

This sequence originates from a man between 45 and 60 years old who received an inactivated influenza vaccine. Sequenced material: PBMCs from blood, taken approximately 15 days before vaccination. The rearrangement links TRBV12-3 or TRBV12-4 to TRBJ1-4; a weak D match, TRBD1 (6 bases). The CDR3 protein is CASRQGVRFEKLFF. CDR3 coding DNA: TGTGCCAGCAGACAGGGAGTTCGATTTGAAAAACTGTTTTTT.